The clone carrying this TCR beta chain was picked up a small number of times. The data belong to a study of shared clonotypes between healthy human individuals. The CDR3 has 16 amino acids. How the authors handled the data: Filtering differed because ImmunoSEQ produced junction-only sequences that carried no quality scores. The table came from immunoSEQ multiplex PCR; TCRdb's copy has only in-frame clones and leaves some out. V, J and clone size derive from that table, while D and trimming were established from the DNA sequence. The table includes under 2,000,000 clones, about 95% detected once. Naive CD8 isolation took CD45RO-negative cells positively selected for CCR7 and excluded terminally differentiated effector memory CD45RA+ cells.

This sequence joins TRBV21-1 and TRBJ2-7; whether TRBD1, the table's D call, matches the DNA was not checked. TRBV21-1 constitutes a pseudogene. The TCR was taken from a man aged 18 to 30 in good health. Material for sequencing was naive CD8+ T cells sorted from blood. The CDR3: CASTNPPGGTSYEQYF. The CDR3 region has the DNA TGTGCCAGCACTAACCCCCCAGGGGGTACATCCTACGAGCAGTACTTC.